This T cell receptor beta chain was captured by sequencing in a study of blood T cell repertoires in COVID-19. Study background: PBMCs, B-cell-depleted T cells, or T cells provided the cDNA or gDNA that made up the material.

Clinical history reported by participants formed the basis on which cohorts were assigned. No more than 2 weeks before study entry, exposed participants had met a case of COVID-19. The junction had 3 bases not matched to a gene; V was cut back by 5 bases and J by 0 bases. Germline lookup yields CDR1 SGHNT and CDR2 YENEEA. This CDR3 spans 15 amino acids. In the original analysis: Reference gene primer amplification gave estimated nucleated cell counts. Measured with immunoSEQ multiplex PCR; TCRdb has only the in-frame clones, and not every one. That table furnishes V, J and clone size, whereas the DNA furnished D and trimming. The sample gives about 310,000 clones, about 85% of which show up once; about 1.9% is in the top ten.

Sequenced material: PBMCs or T cells enriched from blood (not recorded which). The TCR sequence derives from a woman under 40 who had been exposed to COVID-19. The chain is built from TRBV11-3 and TRBJ2-1; TRBD2 matches at 8 bases. The CDR3 coding sequence is TGTGCCAGCAGCAAAACTAGCGGCTCCTACAATGAGCAGTTCTTC. Protein product: CASSKTSGSYNEQFF.